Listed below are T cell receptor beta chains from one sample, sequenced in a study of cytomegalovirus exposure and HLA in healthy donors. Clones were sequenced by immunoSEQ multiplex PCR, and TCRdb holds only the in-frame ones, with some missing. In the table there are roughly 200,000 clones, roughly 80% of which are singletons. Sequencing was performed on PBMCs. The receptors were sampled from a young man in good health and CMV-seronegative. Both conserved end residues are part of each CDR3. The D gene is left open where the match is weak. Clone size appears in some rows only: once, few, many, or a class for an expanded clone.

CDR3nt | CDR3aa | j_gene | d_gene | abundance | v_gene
TGTGCCAGTACACAGCGGGGGCGCCCGGACGAGCAGTACTTC | CASTQRGRPDEQYF | TRBJ2-7 | TRBD2 | NA | TRBV19
TGCGCCAGCAGCTTGAGTGGCGGTAGCACAGATACGCAGTATTTT | CASSLSGGSTDTQYF | TRBJ2-3 | NA | NA | TRBV5-1
TGTGCTAGTGGTTTGTCGGTGAATCAGCCCCAGCATTTT | CASGLSVNQPQHF | TRBJ1-5 | NA | few | TRBV12-5
TGTGCCAGCTCCCCCCTCCCTGACTTGACTGAAGCTTTCTTT | CASSPLPDLTEAFF | TRBJ1-1 | NA | NA | TRBV5-8
TGTGCCAGCAGCCCCCACATGGGGGCAGGGAACGGTGATACGCAGTATTTT | CASSPHMGAGNGDTQYF | TRBJ2-3 | NA | NA | TRBV21-1
TGCGCCAGCAGCTTTATCGGGGGGAGGGAGGACATTCAGTACTTC | CASSFIGGREDIQYF | TRBJ2-4 | TRBD2 | few | TRBV5-1
TGTGCCAGCAGCGTAGCTCTCCGGGGCTCTGGGGCCAACGTCCTGACTTTC | CASSVALRGSGANVLTF | TRBJ2-6 | NA | NA | TRBV9
TGTGCCAGCCTGACCAGGGGAGAAGAGACCCAGTACTTC | CASLTRGEETQYF | TRBJ2-5 | NA | NA | TRBV28
TGTGCCAGCAGCTTAACTGGCAGGGTAGGCAATGAGCAGTTCTTC | CASSLTGRVGNEQFF | TRBJ2-1 | NA | NA | TRBV7-3
TGTGCCAGCAGCCCACCGACAGGGGACGAGCAGTACTTC | CASSPPTGDEQYF | TRBJ2-7 | TRBD1 | NA | TRBV7-9
TGTGCCAGCAGTCCCGGGACTCCGAACACCGGGGAGCTGTTTTTT | CASSPGTPNTGELFF | TRBJ2-2 | NA | NA | TRBV6-6
TGTGCCACCAGCTTTCGGACAGGTCCAAACACTGAAGCTTTCTTT | CATSFRTGPNTEAFF | TRBJ1-1 | TRBD1 | NA | TRBV15
TGTGCCAGCAGTGAGAACTACGAGCAGTACTTC | CASSENYEQYF | TRBJ2-7 | NA | NA | TRBV6-5
TGCGCCAGCAGCCAGTTGACAGGAGGTGGGCGGGAAAAACTGTTTTTT | CASSQLTGGGREKLFF | TRBJ1-4 | NA | NA | TRBV4-1
TGTGCCAGCAGTGGGATGACAGGTATCTCCGGCTGCACCTTC | CASSGMTGISGCTF | TRBJ1-2 | NA | NA | TRBV6-5
TGTGCCAGCAGCTCCCTAGGGGGCGGGGCTGGGCAGTTCTTC | CASSSLGGGAGQFF | TRBJ2-1 | NA | once | TRBV7-2
TGTGCCAGTAGTACTAGCGGGGAGAGCAGGGATACGCAGTATTTT | CASSTSGESRDTQYF | TRBJ2-3 | TRBD2 | NA | TRBV19
TGTGCCAGCAGCCGAGGGACTAGCGGGGGGATCTACGAGCAGTACTTC | CASSRGTSGGIYEQYF | TRBJ2-7 | TRBD2 | once | TRBV7-6
TGTGCCAGCAGTTTACCCGGAGGGGGCAATTCACCCCTCCACTTT | CASSLPGGGNSPLHF | TRBJ1-6 | TRBD1 | NA | TRBV27
TGTGCCTCTTGGTCCGACTCTCTAAGAGGCTACACCTTC | CASWSDSLRGYTF | TRBJ1-2 | NA | NA | TRBV19
TGTGCTAGCAGCCAGAGACGGGGGATGGAGACCCAGTACTTC | CASSQRRGMETQYF | TRBJ2-5 | NA | NA | TRBV7-7
TGTGCCAGCAGCCTCACTAGCGGGGGGCCTGATACGCAGTATTTT | CASSLTSGGPDTQYF | TRBJ2-3 | TRBD2 | once | TRBV11-1
TGTGCCAGCAGACTGACAGGGGATAGCTCCTACGAGCAGTACTTC | CASRLTGDSSYEQYF | TRBJ2-7 | TRBD1 | NA | TRBV4-2
TGTGCCAGCAGCCCCATAGCGGGGCTAGCCTACAATGAGCAGTTCTTC | CASSPIAGLAYNEQFF | TRBJ2-1 | TRBD2 | NA | TRBV14
TGTGCCAGCATTAACACGGGCAGGGGTGACGATGAGCAGTTCTTC | CASINTGRGDDEQFF | TRBJ2-1 | NA | NA | TRBV7-8
TGTGCCAGCAGCTTGGCTCTAGAGGCGGATACGCAGTATTTT | CASSLALEADTQYF | TRBJ2-3 | NA | NA | TRBV5-8
TGTGCCAGCAGTCTAGACAGTTTCTATGGCTACACCTTC | CASSLDSFYGYTF | TRBJ1-2 | NA | NA | TRBV7-9
TGTGCCAGCAGCGCACTAGCGGGGGGATCCGAGCAGTACTTC | CASSALAGGSEQYF | TRBJ2-7 | TRBD2 | NA | TRBV7-6
TGTGCCAGCAGCCAAGATTTGCATAGCTCGGGAAACACCATATATTTT | CASSQDLHSSGNTIYF | TRBJ1-3 | NA | NA | TRBV4-2
TGTGCCAGCAGTTTATTTACCAGGACTGGGGAGCTGTTTTTT | CASSLFTRTGELFF | TRBJ2-2 | NA | NA | TRBV28
TGTGCCAGCAGTTTCCGGGGGGTAGGGGGCTACACCTTC | CASSFRGVGGYTF | TRBJ1-2 | NA | NA | TRBV27
TGTGCCAGCAGTAATCAGGGGCGGAATGAGCAGTTCTTC | CASSNQGRNEQFF | TRBJ2-1 | NA | few | TRBV2
TGCACCAGCAGCCAAGAAGGAGGACGGAAAAGCTCCTATAATTCACCCCTCCACTTT | CTSSQEGGRKSSYNSPLHF | TRBJ1-6 | NA | NA | TRBV1
TGTGCCAGTAGTATGGGGCTCTCTTACAATGAGCAGTTCTTC | CASSMGLSYNEQFF | TRBJ2-1 | NA | few | TRBV19
TGTGCCAGCAGTTCTGCTTACAGGGGGAACACTGAAGCTTTCTTT | CASSSAYRGNTEAFF | TRBJ1-1 | TRBD1 | NA | TRBV27
TGTGCCTGGAATCGCGAGGGCGTGGAGGAGACCCAGTACTTC | CAWNREGVEETQYF | TRBJ2-5 | NA | NA | TRBV30
TGTGCCAGCTCAACCGACCGACAGGCCCTTCAAGATACGCAGTATTTT | CASSTDRQALQDTQYF | TRBJ2-3 | NA | once | TRBV18
TGCAGCGTGGGGACAGAAGAGACCCAGTACTTC | CSVGTEETQYF | TRBJ2-5 | TRBD1 | NA | TRBV29-1
TGCGCCAGCAGCCAAGCCTTGGGGGGACCTGGAAACACCATATATTTT | CASSQALGGPGNTIYF | TRBJ1-3 | NA | NA | TRBV4-1
TGTGCCAGCAGTGCTAGCGGCTCCTACGAGCAGTACTTC | CASSASGSYEQYF | TRBJ2-7 | TRBD2 | NA | TRBV6-1
TGTGCCAGCACCGAGGTCTTTAATTCACCCCTCCACTTT | CASTEVFNSPLHF | TRBJ1-6 | NA | NA | TRBV2
TGTGCCAGCAGGGGACTAGCGGGGGGCAATGAGCAGTTCTTC | CASRGLAGGNEQFF | TRBJ2-1 | TRBD2 | NA | TRBV28
TGCGCCAGCAGCCCCTGGACAGGTTGGGGAGATACGCAGTATTTT | CASSPWTGWGDTQYF | TRBJ2-3 | TRBD1 | few | TRBV4-1
TGTGCCAGCAACTATTTAGCGGGGGGCCGGGATACGCAGTATTTT | CASNYLAGGRDTQYF | TRBJ2-3 | TRBD2 | NA | TRBV27
TGCGCCAGCAGCTTGGTAGTCGGGGGTGATACGCAGTATTTT | CASSLVVGGDTQYF | TRBJ2-3 | NA | NA | TRBV5-1
TGTGCCAGCAGCTTAGCTCGACTAGCGGGGGGGCGCTCCTACGAGCAGTACTTC | CASSLARLAGGRSYEQYF | TRBJ2-7 | TRBD2 | NA | TRBV7-2
TGCGCCAGCAGCTTGCGCGGGGGCCAAAACATTCAGTACTTC | CASSLRGGQNIQYF | TRBJ2-4 | NA | few | TRBV5-1
TGTGCCAGCCCGTCGGAGGGCTACACCTTC | CASPSEGYTF | TRBJ1-2 | NA | NA | TRBV21-1
TGTGCCAGCAGCCCTCGAGGGGGGGGCTCCCACGAGCAGTACTTC | CASSPRGGGSHEQYF | TRBJ2-7 | NA | once | TRBV7-9
TGCGCCAGCAGCTCCGGCCGGGACAGTCGAGGAGTGTCCTATAATTCACCCCTCCACTTT | CASSSGRDSRGVSYNSPLHF | TRBJ1-6 | TRBD1 | NA | TRBV5-1
TGTGCCAGCAGCCCAAACAGTTACCAAGAGACCCAGTACTTC | CASSPNSYQETQYF | TRBJ2-5 | NA | NA | TRBV7-3
TGTGCCAGCAGTTCGCCAGGGGGAAGGCGGAACACTGAAGCTTTCTTT | CASSSPGGRRNTEAFF | TRBJ1-1 | TRBD1 | NA | TRBV27
TGTGCCAGCAGCCGGACTAGCGGGGGGTACAATGAGCAGTTCTTC | CASSRTSGGYNEQFF | TRBJ2-1 | TRBD2 | NA | TRBV5-4
TGTGCCAGCAGTACTAAAGACCGGGGGAGCACTGAAGCTTTCTTT | CASSTKDRGSTEAFF | TRBJ1-1 | NA | NA | TRBV6-1